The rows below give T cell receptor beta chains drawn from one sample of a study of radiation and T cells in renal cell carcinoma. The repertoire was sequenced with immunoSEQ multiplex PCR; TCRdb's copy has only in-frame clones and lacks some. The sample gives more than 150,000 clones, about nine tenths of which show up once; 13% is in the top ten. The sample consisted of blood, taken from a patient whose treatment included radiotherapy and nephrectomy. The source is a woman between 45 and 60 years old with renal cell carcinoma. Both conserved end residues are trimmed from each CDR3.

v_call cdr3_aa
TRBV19 ASSSRTTNTGELF
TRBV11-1 ASSLSRQGDYGYT
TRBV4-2 ASSQEGEGGSGANVLT
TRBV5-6 ASSLPGQGMETQY
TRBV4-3 ASSQDEGQPQH
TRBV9 ASSVLGEGGYGYT
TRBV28 ASRPGLSYYGYT
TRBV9 ASSVVGSGNTIY
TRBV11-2 ASSLAGDNNEKLF
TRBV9 ASSVNPGTSGY
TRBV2 ASSEGINTEAF
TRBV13 ASSLAAAPYGYT
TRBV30 AWKKPRPSTGALNTEAF